The source of this T cell receptor (beta chain) is a study of cytomegalovirus exposure and HLA in healthy donors. Findings and limits, study-wide: TCR beta V- and J-gene trimming was later associated with a missense DCLRE1C variant. The authors listed 150 to 200 TCR beta chains as cytomegalovirus-associated. Most likely, a cluster of highly shared sequence variants arose as a sequencing artifact. Accurate prediction of HLA-A and HLA-B alleles (for most subjects) was reportedly achieved from TCR beta sequences.

A few counts support this clone. The antigen remains unidentified. CDR1 is SSHAT, CDR2 FNYEAQ, per germline (reference sequence). The CDR3 spans 17 residues. V gave up 4 bases and J gave up 0 bases, with 16 bases separating them. This PCR relied on a set of 60 Vbeta primers and 13 Jbeta primers. The repertoire was sequenced with immunoSEQ multiplex PCR; TCRdb's copy has only in-frame clones and lacks some. The sample has around 130,000 clones, more than 60% seen once. The sample was PBMCs. This rearrangement joins TRBV7-7 to TRBJ2-1; tentative D call: TRBD2 (6 bases). This clonotype was obtained from a woman aged 40 to 50 in good health and CMV-seropositive. The CDR3 region is CASSSGDFGSSYNEQFF. CDR3 nucleotide sequence: TGTGCCAGCAGCTCGGGAGACTTCGGAAGCTCCTACAATGAGCAGTTCTTC.